This TCR beta chain was sequenced during a study of spatial heterogeneity in lung cancer. General study points: Tumoral mutation counts were tracked by counts of expanded intratumoral alpha and beta TCRs.

The CDR3 is made up of 12 amino acids. The V gene lost 0 bases and the J gene lost 10 bases, with 9 bases spanning the gap. TCRdb passed the 5' RACE reads through MiXCR, listing each CDR3 protein once. The sample consists of approximately 23,000 distinct CDR3 sequences, approximately 4.8% of them appearing once. Time point specified: sample taken at primary tumor resection. Unsorted tumor, nontumor lung tissue or cryopreserved PBMC supplied the whole RNA. This clonotype was found many times. Its specificity is not known. The TCR sequence derives from a male donor with early-stage non-small cell lung cancer. Sequencing used lung tumor tissue, obtained at surgery. The genes are TRBV12-3 or TRBV12-4 and TRBJ1-1; maybe TRBD1 (6 bases). CDR3 amino acids: CASSLATGGAFF. The CDR3 nucleotides are TGTGCCAGCAGTTTAGCGACAGGCGGAGCTTTCTTT.